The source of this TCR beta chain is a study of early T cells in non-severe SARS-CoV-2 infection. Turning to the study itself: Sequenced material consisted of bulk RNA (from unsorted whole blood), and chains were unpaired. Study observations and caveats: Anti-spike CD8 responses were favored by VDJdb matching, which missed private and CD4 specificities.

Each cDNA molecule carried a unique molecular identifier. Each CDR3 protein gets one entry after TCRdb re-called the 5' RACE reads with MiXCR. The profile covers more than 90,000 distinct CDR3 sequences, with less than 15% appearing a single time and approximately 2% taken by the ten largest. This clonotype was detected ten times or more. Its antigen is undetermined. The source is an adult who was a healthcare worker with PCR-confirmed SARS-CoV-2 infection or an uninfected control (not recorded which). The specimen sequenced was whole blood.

For the CDR3, the DNA is TGTGCCAGCAGCTTGCAACAGCCCGCCCAAGAGACCCAGTACTTC. This encodes CASSLQQPAQETQYF. V usage is TRBV5-5 and J usage is TRBJ2-5, with no clear D. V lost 1 base and J lost 1, with 11 bases in between. Per germline, CDR1 SGHKS and CDR2 YYEKEE (reference sequence). The CDR3 is 15 residues long.